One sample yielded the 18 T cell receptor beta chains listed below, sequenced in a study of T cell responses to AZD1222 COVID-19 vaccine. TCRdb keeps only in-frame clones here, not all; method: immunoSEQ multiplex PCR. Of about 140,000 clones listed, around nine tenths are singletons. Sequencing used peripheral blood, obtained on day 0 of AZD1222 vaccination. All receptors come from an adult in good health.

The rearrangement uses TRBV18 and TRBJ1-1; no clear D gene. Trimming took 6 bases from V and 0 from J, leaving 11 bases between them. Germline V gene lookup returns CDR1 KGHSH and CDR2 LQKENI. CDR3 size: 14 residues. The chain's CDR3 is CASSSSRLNTEAFF. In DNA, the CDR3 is TGTGCCAGCTCGTCGTCAAGGTTGAACACTGAAGCTTTCTTT.

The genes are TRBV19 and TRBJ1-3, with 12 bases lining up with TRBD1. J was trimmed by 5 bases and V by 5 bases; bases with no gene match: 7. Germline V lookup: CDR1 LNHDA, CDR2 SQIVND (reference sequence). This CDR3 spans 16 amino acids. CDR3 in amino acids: CASSSRDRGPRNTIYF. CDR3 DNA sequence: TGTGCCAGTAGTTCTCGGGACAGGGGGCCACGAAACACCATATATTTT.

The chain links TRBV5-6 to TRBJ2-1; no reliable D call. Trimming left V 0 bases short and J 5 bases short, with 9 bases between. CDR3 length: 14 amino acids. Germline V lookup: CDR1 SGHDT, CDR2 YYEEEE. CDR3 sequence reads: CASSLALGNNEQFF. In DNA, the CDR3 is TGTGCCAGCAGCTTGGCCCTGGGGAACAATGAGCAGTTCTTC.

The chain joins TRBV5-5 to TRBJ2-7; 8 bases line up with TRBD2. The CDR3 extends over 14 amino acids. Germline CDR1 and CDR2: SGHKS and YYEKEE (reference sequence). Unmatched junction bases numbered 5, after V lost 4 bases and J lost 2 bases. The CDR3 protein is CASSGTSMPYEQYF. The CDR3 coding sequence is TGTGCCAGCAGCGGGACTAGTATGCCCTACGAGCAGTACTTC.

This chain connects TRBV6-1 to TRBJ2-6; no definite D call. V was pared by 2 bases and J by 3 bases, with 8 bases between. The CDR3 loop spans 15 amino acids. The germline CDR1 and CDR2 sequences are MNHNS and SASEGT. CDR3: CASSEYSGGANVLTF. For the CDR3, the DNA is TGTGCCAGCAGTGAATATTCGGGTGGGGCCAACGTCCTGACTTTC.

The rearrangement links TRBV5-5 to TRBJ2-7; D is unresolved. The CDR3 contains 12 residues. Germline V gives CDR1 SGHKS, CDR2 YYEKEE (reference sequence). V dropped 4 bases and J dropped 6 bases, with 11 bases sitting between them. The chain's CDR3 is CASSQTYSEQYF. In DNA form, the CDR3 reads TGTGCCAGCAGCCAGACTTATTCCGAGCAGTACTTC. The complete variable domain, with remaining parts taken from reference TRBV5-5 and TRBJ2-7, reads DAGVTQSPTHLIKTRGQQVTLRCSPISGHKSVSWYQQVLGQGPQFIFQYYEKEERGRGNFPDRFSARQFPNYSSELNVNALLLGDSALYLCASSQTYSEQYFGPGTRLTVT.

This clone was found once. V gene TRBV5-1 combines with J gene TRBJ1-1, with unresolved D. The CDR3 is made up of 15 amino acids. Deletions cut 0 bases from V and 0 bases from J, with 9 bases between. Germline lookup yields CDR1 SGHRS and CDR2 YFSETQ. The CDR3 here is CASSLARFMNTEAFF. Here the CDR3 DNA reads TGCGCCAGCAGCTTGGCGCGGTTCATGAACACTGAAGCTTTCTTT.

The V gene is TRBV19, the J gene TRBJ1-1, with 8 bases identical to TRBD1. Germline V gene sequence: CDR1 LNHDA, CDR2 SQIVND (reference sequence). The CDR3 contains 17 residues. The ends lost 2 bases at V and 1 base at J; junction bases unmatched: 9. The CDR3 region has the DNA TGTGCCAGTAGTATATTCTCAGGGGGCGCGGGGAACACTGAAGCTTTCTTT. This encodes CASSIFSGGAGNTEAFF.

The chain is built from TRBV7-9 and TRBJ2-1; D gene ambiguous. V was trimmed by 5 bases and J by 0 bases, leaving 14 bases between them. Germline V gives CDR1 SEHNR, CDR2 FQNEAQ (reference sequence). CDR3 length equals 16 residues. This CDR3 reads CASSHRTESSYNEQFF. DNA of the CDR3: TGTGCCAGCAGCCATCGTACAGAGAGCTCCTACAATGAGCAGTTCTTC.

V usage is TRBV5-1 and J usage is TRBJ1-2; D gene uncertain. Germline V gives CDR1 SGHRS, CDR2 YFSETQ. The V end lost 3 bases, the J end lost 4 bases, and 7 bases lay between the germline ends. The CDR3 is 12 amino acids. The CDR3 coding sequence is TGCGCCAGCAGCTACGAAAGCTATGGCTACACCTTC. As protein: CASSYESYGYTF.

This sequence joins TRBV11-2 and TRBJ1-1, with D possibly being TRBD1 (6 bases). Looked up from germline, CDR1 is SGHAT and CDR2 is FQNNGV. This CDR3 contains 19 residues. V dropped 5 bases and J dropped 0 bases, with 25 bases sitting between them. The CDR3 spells CASSQGVGGVVELNTEAFF. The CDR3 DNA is TGTGCCAGCAGCCAGGGAGTAGGGGGGGTCGTCGAGTTGAACACTGAAGCTTTCTTT.

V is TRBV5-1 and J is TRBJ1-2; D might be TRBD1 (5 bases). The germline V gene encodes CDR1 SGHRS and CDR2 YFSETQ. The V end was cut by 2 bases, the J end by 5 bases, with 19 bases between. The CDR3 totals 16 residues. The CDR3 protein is CASSFGHSGTEYGYTF. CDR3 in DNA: TGCGCCAGCAGCTTCGGCCATTCCGGGACGGAATATGGCTACACCTTC.

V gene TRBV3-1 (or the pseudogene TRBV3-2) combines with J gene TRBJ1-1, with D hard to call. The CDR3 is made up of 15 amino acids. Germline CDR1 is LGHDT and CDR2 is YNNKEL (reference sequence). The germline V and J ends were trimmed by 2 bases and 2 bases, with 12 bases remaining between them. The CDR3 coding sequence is TGTGCCAGCAGCCAACTCGCAGCGAGTAACACTGAAGCTTTCTTT. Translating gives CASSQLAASNTEAFF.

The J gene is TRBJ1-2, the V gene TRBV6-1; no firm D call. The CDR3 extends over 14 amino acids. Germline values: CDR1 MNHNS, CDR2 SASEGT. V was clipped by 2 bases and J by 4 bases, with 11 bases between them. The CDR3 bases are TGTGCCAGCAGTGAATCCGGCCATCTCTATGGCTACACCTTC. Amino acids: CASSESGHLYGYTF.

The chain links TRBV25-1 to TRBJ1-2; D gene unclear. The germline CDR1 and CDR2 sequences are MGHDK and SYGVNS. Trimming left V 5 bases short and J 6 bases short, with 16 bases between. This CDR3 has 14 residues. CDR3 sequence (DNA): TGTGCCAGCAGTATTGGTCGTGCGATTGATGGCTACACCTTC. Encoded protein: CASSIGRAIDGYTF.

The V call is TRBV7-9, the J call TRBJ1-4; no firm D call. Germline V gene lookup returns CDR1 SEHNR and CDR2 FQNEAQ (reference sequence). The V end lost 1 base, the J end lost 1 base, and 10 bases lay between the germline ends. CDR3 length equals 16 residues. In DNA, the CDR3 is TGTGCCAGCAGCTTAGGTTTACGGGGAACTAATGAAAAACTGTTTTTT. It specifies CASSLGLRGTNEKLFF.

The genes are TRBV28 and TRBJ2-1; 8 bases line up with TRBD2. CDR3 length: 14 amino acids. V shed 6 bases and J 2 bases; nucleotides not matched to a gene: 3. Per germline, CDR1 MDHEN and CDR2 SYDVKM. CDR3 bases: TGTGCCAGCAGCCTAGCGGGCACCTACAATGAGCAGTTCTTC. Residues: CASSLAGTYNEQFF.

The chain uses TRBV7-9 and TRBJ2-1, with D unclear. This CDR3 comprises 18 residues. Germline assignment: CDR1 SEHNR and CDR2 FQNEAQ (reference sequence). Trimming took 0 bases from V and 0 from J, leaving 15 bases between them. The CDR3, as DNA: TGTGCCAGCAGCTTAGCCCCCTCTCTGAGTTACTCCTACAATGAGCAGTTCTTC. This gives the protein CASSLAPSLSYSYNEQFF.